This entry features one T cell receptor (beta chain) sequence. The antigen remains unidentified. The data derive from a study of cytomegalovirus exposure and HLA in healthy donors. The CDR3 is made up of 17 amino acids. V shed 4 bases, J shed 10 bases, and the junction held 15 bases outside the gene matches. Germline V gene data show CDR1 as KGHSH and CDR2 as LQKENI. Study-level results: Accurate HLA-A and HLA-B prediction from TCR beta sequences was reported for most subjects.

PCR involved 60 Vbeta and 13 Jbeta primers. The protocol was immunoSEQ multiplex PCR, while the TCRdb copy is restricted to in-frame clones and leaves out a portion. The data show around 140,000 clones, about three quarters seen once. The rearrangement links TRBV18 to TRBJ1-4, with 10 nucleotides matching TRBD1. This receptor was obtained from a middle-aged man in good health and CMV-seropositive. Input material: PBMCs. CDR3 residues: CASSHQRQGAVEGKLFF. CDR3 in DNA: TGTGCCAGCTCACATCAGAGACAGGGGGCTGTGGAGGGAAAACTGTTTTTT.